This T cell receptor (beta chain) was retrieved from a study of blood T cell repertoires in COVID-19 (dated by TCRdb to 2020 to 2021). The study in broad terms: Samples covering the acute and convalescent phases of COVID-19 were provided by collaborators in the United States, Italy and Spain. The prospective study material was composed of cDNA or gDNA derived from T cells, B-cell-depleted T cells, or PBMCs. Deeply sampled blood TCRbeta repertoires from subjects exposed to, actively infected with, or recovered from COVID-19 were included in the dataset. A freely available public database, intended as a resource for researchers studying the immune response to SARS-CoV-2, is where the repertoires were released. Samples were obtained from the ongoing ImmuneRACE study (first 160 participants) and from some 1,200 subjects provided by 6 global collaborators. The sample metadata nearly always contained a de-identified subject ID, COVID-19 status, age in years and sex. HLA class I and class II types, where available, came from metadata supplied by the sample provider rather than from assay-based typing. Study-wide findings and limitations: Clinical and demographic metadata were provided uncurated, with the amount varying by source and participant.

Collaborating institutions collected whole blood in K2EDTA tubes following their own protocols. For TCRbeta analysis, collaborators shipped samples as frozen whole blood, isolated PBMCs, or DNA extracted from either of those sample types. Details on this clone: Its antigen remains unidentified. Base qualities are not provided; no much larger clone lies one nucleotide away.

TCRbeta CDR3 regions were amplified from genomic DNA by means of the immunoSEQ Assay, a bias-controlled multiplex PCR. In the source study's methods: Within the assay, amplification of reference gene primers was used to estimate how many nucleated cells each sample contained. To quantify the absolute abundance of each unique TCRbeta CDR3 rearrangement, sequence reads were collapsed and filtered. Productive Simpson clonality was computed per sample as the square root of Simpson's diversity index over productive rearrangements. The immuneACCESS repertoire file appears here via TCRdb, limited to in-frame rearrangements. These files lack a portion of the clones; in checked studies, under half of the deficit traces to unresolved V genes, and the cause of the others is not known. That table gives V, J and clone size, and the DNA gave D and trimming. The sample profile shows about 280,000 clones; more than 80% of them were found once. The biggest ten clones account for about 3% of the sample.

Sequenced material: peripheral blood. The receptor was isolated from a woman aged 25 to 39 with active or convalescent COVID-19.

The encoded CDR3 is CASSYSSRGAYEQYF. The sequenced DNA is TGTGCCAGCAGTTACTCGAGCAGGGGGGCCTACGAGCAGTACTTC. The receptor chain draws on TRBV6-2 or TRBV6-3 and TRBJ2-7; matching of 7 bases hints at TRBD1 as the D gene. Its CDR3 holds 15 amino acids, cysteine through phenylalanine. The only DNA kept is the CDR3, 45 bases in frame from the first base. CDR1 MNHEY and CDR2 SVGEGT were looked up in the germline V gene. V and J are truncated by 0 bases and 2 bases respectively, leaving an intervening sequence of 11 bases.